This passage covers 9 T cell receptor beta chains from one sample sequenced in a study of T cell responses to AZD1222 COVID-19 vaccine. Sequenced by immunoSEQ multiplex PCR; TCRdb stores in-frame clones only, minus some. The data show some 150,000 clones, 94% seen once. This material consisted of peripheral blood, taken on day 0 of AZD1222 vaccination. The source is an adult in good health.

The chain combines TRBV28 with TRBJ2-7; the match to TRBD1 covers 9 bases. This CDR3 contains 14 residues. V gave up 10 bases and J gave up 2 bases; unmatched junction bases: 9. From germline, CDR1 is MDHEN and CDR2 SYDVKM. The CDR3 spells CATVPGQGTYEQYV. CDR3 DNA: TGTGCCACCGTCCCGGGACAGGGAACCTACGAGCAGTACGTC.

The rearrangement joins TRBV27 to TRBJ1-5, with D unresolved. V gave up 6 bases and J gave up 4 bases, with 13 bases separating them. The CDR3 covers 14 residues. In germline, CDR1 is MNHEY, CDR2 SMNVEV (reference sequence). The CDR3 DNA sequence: TGTGCCAGCAGCCCATTGGGAGGGAATCAGCCCCAGCATTTT. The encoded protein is CASSPLGGNQPQHF.

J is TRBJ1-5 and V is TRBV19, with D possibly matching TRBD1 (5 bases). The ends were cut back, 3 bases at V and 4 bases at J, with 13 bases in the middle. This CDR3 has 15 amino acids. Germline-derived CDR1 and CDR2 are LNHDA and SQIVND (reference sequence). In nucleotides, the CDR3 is TGTGCCAGTAGTATTATGGTAGGGGCAAATCAGCCCCAGCATTTT. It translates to CASSIMVGANQPQHF.

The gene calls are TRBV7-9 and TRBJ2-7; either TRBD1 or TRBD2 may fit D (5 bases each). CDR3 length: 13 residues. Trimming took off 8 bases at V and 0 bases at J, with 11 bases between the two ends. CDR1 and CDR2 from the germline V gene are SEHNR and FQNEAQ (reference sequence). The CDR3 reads CASSGTASYEQYV. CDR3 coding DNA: TGTGCCAGCTCCGGGACCGCCTCCTACGAGCAGTACGTC.

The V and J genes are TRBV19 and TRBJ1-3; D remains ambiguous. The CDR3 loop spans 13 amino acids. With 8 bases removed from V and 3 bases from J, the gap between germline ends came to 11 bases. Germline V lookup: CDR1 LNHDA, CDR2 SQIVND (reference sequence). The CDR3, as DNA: TGTGCCAGTGAATTATTGCGTGGAAACACCATATATTTT. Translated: CASELLRGNTIYF.

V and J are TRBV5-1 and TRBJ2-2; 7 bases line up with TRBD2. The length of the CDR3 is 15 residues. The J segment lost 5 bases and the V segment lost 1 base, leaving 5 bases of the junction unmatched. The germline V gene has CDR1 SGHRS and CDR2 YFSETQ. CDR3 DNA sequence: TGCGCCAGCAGCTTGTCTGTTAGCGGGACCGGGGAGCTGTTTTTT. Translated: CASSLSVSGTGELFF.

Written as DNA, the CDR3 is TGTGCCAGCAGACCTTCGTTCTCACAGGCGGCTTTCTTT. Translated, it gives CASRPSFSQAAFF. The chain uses TRBV2 and TRBJ1-1; D may be TRBD1 (5 bases). Trimming left V 6 bases short and J 11 bases short, with 19 bases between. CDR3 size: 13 residues. CDR1 is SNHLY and CDR2 is FYNNEI in the germline V gene.

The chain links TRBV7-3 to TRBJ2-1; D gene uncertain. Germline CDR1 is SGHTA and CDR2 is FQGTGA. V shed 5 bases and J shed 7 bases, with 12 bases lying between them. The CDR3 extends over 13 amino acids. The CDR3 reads CASSPYPGNEQFF. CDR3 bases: TGTGCCAGCAGCCCCTATCCCGGGAATGAGCAGTTCTTC.

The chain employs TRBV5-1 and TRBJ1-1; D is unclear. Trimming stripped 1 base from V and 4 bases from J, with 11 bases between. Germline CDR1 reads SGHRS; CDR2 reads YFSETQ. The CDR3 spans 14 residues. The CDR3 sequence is CASSLSAGVTEAFF. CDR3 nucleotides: TGCGCCAGCAGCTTGAGCGCCGGTGTCACTGAAGCTTTCTTT.